This T cell receptor beta chain was documented in a study of T cells in Graves' hyperthyroidism and ophthalmopathy (dated by TCRdb to the late 2010s). About the investigation overall: A discovery cohort of about 95 patients, approximately 45 with Graves' ophthalmopathy and 57 with stable Graves' hyperthyroidism, was used to find distinguishing TCR V-J signatures. Prospective prediction of ophthalmopathy was tested in an independent validation cohort consisting of 18 hyperthyroidism patients and more than 15 patients who later progressed to ophthalmopathy. The 100 or so discovery patients were randomly divided into training and test sets at a 7:3 ratio. In six Graves' hyperthyroidism patients, the study also compared T-cell repertoires from thyroid tissue with T-cell repertoires from blood. Once sampling was done, hyperthyroidism patients were given methimazole at a starting dose of 30 mg daily, whereas ophthalmopathy patients were given high-dose intravenous methylprednisolone. TCR Vbeta CDR3 sequencing of 130 to 150 peripheral blood samples (roughly 41 ophthalmopathy, around 80 hyperthyroidism and some 17 progressor patients) is reported in the paper.

TCR beta CDR3 regions were amplified from RNA transcripts. A first-round RT-PCR of the TCR CDR3 used the HTBI primer set with the Qiagen OneStep RT-PCR kit. A second multiplex PCR round built the libraries, followed by size selection and purification. Sequencing of the libraries was done on an Illumina HiSeq2000 using paired-end 100 bp reads. On the authors' methods: Raw data were processed with SOAPnuke, discarding reads with adapters, uncalled bases, mean Phred below 15, or no exact constant-primer or identifier match. COPE v1.2.5 was used to merge high-quality paired reads, and clonotypes were defined as unique nucleotide sequences. MiTCR v1.1 was used to align clonotypes to the IMGT TRBV, TRBD and TRBJ reference segments. The analysis was restricted to V-J combinations with a frequency above 0.0001, which together covered around 99% of the repertoires. A TCS score was defined as the ratio between F50 (clonal expansion) and ExV (chaos), using BLOSUM62-based TCRdist between CDR3 peptides within each V-J. Welch's t-statistics and random forest reduced 500 to 650 V-J features to about 12, which were used in a naive Bayes classifier (R e1071). The Morisita-Horn index was used to measure how similar the thyroid and blood repertoires were. TCRdb handled the public reads itself, with Q25 trimming in fastp and clone calling in MiXCR, and kept productive beta chains. Rows matching on CDR3 protein sequence are summarized as one entry with the most common DNA and genes. The V and J calls reflect TCRdb's pipeline rather than the authors' work. A total of over 650,000 distinct CDR3 sequences appear in this sample, 45% of them only once. Of the sample, less than 9.5% is held by the ten largest clones.

Beyond this particular receptor, the publication reports: No statistical method was used to set the sample size in advance, and investigators knew the group allocation. In validation, progression to ophthalmopathy was predicted by the model with 70.59% sensitivity and 72.22% specificity, a median of approximately 6.5 months before onset. Ophthalmopathy was separated from stable hyperthyroidism by a 13 V-J signature model, with approximately 86% sensitivity and about 81% specificity obtained in cross-validation and 80%/75% obtained in testing. Most expanded thyroid clonotypes (frequency above 0.001) were also detected in blood, suggesting blood repertoires may reflect thyroid immune responses.

For CDR1 and CDR2, the germline V gene lists MNHEY and SVGAGI. V and J lose 6 bases and 0 bases, and a span of 18 bases separates them. The CDR3, cysteine through phenylalanine, is 18 amino acids long. The kept DNA is CDR3 alone, 54 bases in frame from the first base. Patients with uncontrolled infections, other autoimmune diseases, pregnancy or lactation were excluded. Diagnoses were established on the basis of clinical symptoms, serum thyroxine and TRAb, thyroid ultrasound, and orbital computed tomography. Total RNA was extracted using Trizol reagent, and RNA quality was assessed on an Agilent 2100 Bioanalyzer. This clonotype was seen more than once but under ten times. It lacks a known antigen. No per-base quality is available; no much larger clone lies one base away.

The clonotype was recovered from an adult man with Graves' disease, either hyperthyroidism or ophthalmopathy (not recorded which). The sample was peripheral blood or thyroid tissue (not recorded which). The chain joins TRBV6-5 to TRBJ2-6; TRBD1 is a weak D gene call, 5 bases matching. The base sequence is TGTGCCAGCAGGGCGACAGCTTTAGTTTACTCTGGGGCCAACGTCCTGACTTTC. This codes for CASRATALVYSGANVLTF.